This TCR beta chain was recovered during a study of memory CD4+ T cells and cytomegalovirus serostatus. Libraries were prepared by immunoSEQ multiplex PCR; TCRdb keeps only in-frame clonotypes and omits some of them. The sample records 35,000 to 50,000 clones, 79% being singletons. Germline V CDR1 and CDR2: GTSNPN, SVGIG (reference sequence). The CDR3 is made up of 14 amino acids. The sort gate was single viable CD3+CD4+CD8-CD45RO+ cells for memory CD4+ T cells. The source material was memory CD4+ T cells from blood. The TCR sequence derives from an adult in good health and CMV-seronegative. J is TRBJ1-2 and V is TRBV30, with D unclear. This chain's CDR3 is CALTSPLRRYGYTF. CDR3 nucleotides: TGTGCTCTTACGTCTCCTTTAAGGCGCTATGGCTACACCTTC. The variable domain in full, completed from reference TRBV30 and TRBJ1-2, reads SQTIHQWPATLVQPVGSPLSLECTVEGTSNPNLYWYRQAAGRGLQLLFYSVGIGQISSEVPQNLSASRPQDRQFILSSKKLLLSDSGFYLCALTSPLRRYGYTFGSGTRLTVV.